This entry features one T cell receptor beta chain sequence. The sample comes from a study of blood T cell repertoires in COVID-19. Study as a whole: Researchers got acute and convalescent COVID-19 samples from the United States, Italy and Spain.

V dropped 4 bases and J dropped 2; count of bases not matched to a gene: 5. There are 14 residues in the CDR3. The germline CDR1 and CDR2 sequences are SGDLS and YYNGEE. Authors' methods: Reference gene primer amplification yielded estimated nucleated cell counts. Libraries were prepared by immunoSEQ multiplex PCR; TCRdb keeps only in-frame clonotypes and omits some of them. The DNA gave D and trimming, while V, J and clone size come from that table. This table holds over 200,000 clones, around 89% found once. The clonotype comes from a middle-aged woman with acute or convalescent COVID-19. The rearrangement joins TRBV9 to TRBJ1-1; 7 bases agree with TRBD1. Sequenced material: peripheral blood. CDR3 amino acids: CASSRTGVNTEAFF. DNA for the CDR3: TGTGCCAGCAGCCGCACAGGGGTTAACACTGAAGCTTTCTTT. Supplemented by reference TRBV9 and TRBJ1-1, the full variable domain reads DSGVTQTPKHLITATGQRVTLRCSPRSGDLSVYWYQQSLDQGLQFLIQYYNGEERAKGNILERFSAQQFPDLHSELNLSSLELGDSALYFCASSRTGVNTEAFFGQGTRLTVV.